The present entry profiles one T cell receptor beta chain with its context. This sample was included in a study of Ad26.COV2.S vaccination and SARS-CoV-2 variants. Study-level background: A COV1001 Ad26.COV2.S trial-arm participant provided the sample.

Treatment denoted: roughly 19 received Ad26.COV2.S at low or high dose, single or two shots; about 5 received placebo; per-sample allocation not given. Samples came from day 63 after the first vaccine or placebo injection. Donation came from an adult in Boston who was aged 18-55 years. Immunization relied on an Ad26 vector, which expressed Wuhan-strain SARS-CoV-2 spike. After removal of 0 bases from V and 8 bases from J, the junction contained 12 bases not matched to a gene. Germline CDR1 and CDR2: MNHEY and SVGAGI. The CDR3 length is 16 residues. The table came from immunoSEQ multiplex PCR; TCRdb's copy has only in-frame clones and leaves some out. The table includes 440,000 or so clones, roughly 90% detected once.

The specimen comprised peripheral blood, sampled in a trial of Ad26.COV2.S vaccine versus placebo. The sequence was collected from a person between 18 and 65 years old who received the Ad26.COV2.S COVID-19 vaccine or a placebo. V and J are TRBV6-5 and TRBJ1-2, with 7 bases lining up with TRBD1. The CDR3 coding sequence is TGTGCCAGCAGTTACTCGGTCGGGCGACAGGGACTCGGCTACACCTTC. This translates into CASSYSVGRQGLGYTF.